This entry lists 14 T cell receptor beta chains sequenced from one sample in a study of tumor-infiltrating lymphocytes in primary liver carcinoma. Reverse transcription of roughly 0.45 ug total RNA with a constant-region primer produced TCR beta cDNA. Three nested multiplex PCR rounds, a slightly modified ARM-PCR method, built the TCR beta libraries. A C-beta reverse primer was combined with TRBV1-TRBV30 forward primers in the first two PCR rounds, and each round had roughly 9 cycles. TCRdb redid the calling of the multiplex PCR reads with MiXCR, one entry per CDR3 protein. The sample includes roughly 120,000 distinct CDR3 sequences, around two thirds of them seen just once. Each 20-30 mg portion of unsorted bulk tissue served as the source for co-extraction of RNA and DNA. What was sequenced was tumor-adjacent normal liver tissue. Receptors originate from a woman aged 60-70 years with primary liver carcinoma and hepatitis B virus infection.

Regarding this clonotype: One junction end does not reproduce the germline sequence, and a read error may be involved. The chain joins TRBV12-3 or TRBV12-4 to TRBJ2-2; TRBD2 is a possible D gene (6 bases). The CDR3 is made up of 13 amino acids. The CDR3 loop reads CASSLEMGGELLF. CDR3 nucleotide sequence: TGTGCCAGTAGTTTAGAGATGGGCGGGGAGCTGTTATTT.

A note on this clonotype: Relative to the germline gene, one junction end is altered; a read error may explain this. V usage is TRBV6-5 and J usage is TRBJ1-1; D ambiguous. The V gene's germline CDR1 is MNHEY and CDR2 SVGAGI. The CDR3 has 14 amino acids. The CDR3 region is CASSYSRVDTEAFF. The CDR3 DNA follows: TGTGCCAGTAGTTACTCTCGGGTCGACACTGAAGCTTTCTTT.

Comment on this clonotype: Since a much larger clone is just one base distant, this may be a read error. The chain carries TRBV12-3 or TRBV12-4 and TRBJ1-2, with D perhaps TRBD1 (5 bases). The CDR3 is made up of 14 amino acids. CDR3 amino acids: CASSLYRGHYGYAF. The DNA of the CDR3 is TGTGCCAGCAGTTTATATCGAGGACACTATGGCTACGCCTTC.

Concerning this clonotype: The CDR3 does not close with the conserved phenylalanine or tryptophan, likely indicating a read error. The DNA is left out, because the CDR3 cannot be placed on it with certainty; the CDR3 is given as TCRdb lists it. CDR3 amino acids: CTSNSDRTSMEY. This chain links TRBV11-2 with TRBJ2-7. Germline assignment: CDR1 SGHAT and CDR2 FQNNGV. The CDR3 is 12 amino acids long, termini counted.

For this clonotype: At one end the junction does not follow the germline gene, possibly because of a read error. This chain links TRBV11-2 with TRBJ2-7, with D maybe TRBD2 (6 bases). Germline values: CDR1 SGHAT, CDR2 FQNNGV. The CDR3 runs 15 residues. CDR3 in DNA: TGTGCCAGCAGCCGGAGCGGGCCTTCCTCCTACGAGCAAAACTTC. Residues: CASSRSGPSSYEQNF. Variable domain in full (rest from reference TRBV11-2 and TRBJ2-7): EAGVAQSPRYKIIEKRQSVAFWCNPISGHATLYWYQQILGQGPKLLIQFQNNGVVDDSQLPKDRFSAERLKGVDSTLKIQPAKLEDSAVYLCASSRSGPSSYEQNFGPGTRLTVT.

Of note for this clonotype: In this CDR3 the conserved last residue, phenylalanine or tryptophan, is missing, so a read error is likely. The CDR3 spells CASCRRAREETQYL. Here the CDR3 DNA reads TGCGCCAGCTGCAGGCGCGCCCGGGAGGAGACCCAGTACTTA. The chain carries TRBV4-1 and TRBJ2-5; D is perhaps TRBD2 (6 bases). The ends were cut back, 8 bases at V and 5 bases at J, with 18 bases in the middle. Germline loops: CDR1 MGHRA, CDR2 YSYEKL. The length of the CDR3 is 14 residues.

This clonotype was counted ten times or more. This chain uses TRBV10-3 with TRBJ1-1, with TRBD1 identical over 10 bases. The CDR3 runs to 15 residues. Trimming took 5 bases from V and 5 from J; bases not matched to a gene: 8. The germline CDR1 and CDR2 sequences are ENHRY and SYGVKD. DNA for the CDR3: TGTGCCATCAGTACAAGGGACAGGGGTGGGACTGAAGCTTTCTTT. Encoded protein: CAISTRDRGGTEAFF.

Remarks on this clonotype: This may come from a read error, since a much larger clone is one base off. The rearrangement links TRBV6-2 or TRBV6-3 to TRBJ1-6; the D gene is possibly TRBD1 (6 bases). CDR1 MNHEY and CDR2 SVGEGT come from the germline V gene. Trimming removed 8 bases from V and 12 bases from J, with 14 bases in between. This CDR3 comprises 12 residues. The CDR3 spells CASRDTRQPLHF. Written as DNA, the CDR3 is TGTGCCAGCCGGGACACCCGTCAACCCCTCCACTTT.

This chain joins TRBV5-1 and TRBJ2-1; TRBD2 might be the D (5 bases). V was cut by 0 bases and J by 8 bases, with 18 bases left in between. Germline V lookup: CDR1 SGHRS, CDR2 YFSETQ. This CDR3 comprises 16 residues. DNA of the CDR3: TGCGCCAGCAGCTTGGAGACTATCGGAAGTGGGGATGAGCAGTTCTTC. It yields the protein CASSLETIGSGDEQFF.

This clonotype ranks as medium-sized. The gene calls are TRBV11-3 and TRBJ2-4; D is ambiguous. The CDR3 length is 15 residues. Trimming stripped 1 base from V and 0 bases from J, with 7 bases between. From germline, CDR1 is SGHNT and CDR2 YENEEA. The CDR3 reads CASSLGTLAKNIQYF. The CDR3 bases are TGTGCCAGCAGCTTAGGGACCCTAGCCAAAAACATTCAGTACTTC.

The CDR3 sequence: CASSQILYYSNEQFF. The CDR3 DNA sequence: TGCGCCAGCAGCCAAATCCTATACTACTCCAATGAGCAGTTCTTC. The chain recombines TRBV4-3 with TRBJ2-1; D not certain. Germline-derived CDR1 and CDR2 are LGHNA and YSLEER. This CDR3 is 15 amino acids long. V lost 2 bases and J 6 bases, leaving 14 bases between the germline ends.

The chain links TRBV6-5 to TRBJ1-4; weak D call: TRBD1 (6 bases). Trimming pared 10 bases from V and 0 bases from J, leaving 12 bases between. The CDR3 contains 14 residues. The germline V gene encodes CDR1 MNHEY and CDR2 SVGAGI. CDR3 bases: TGTGCCAACTGCAGGGGAACAACTAATGAAAAACTGTTTTTT. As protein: CANCRGTTNEKLFF.

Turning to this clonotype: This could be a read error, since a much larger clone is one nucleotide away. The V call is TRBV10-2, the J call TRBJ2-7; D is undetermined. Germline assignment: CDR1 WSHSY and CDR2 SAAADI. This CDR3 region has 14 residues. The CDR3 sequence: CASSDIRASYGQYF. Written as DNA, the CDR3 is TGCGCCAGCAGCGATATCCGGGCGTCCTACGGGCAGTACTTC.

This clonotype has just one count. CDR3 in amino acids: CASSLLGRSLQTQYF. CDR3 coding DNA: TGTGCCAGCAGTTTACTTGGCAGATCTTTGCAGACCCAGTACTTC. V is TRBV28 and J is TRBJ2-5; D unclear. In germline, CDR1 is MDHEN, CDR2 SYDVKM. V gave up 2 bases and J gave up 6 bases, with 16 bases separating them. The length of the CDR3 is 15 residues. Full variable domain (outside the CDR3, taken from reference TRBV28 and TRBJ2-5): DVKVTQSSRYLVKRTGEKVFLECVQDMDHENMFWYRQDPGLGLRLIYFSYDVKMKEKGDIPEGYSVSREKKERFSLILESASTNQTSMYLCASSLLGRSLQTQYFGPGTRLLVL.